This T cell receptor (beta chain) comes out of a study of blood T cell repertoires in COVID-19. The overall study: Acute and convalescent COVID-19 samples came from the United States, Italy and Spain. In each case, the material was cDNA or gDNA derived from T cells, B-cell-depleted T cells, or PBMCs.

Study processing details: Estimated nucleated cell counts came from reference gene primer amplification. This table comes from immunoSEQ multiplex PCR, and its TCRdb copy is limited to in-frame clones, with some not included. V, J and clone size derive from that table, while D and trimming were established from the DNA sequence. The sample consists of about 100,000 clones, roughly 85% of them appearing once. CDR3 length: 15 residues. Germline V gives CDR1 KGHSH, CDR2 LQKENI. The ends were cut back, 0 bases at V and 0 bases at J, with 9 bases in the middle. The sequence was collected from a human donor in a cohort sampled during active COVID-19. Sequencing used peripheral blood. The J gene is TRBJ2-7, the V gene TRBV18; possibly TRBD1 for D (5 bases). The CDR3 sequence is CASSPPQASSYEQYF. CDR3 nucleotide sequence: TGTGCCAGCTCACCACCACAGGCCAGCTCCTACGAGCAGTACTTC.